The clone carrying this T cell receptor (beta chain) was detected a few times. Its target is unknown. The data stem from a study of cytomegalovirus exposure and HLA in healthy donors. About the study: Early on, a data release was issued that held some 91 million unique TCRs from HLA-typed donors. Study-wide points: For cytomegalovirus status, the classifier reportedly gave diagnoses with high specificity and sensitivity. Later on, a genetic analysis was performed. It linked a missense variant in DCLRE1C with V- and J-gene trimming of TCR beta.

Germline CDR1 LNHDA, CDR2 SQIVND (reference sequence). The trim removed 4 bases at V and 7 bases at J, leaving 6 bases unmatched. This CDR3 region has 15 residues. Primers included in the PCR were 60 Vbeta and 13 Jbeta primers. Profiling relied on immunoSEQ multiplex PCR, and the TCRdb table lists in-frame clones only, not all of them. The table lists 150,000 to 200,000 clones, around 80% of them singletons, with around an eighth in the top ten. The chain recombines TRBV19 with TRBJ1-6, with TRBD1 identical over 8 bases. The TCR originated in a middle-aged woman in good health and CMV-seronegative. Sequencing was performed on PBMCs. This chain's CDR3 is CASSTDRGKNSPLHF. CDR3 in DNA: TGTGCCAGTAGTACAGACAGGGGCAAGAATTCACCCCTCCACTTT.